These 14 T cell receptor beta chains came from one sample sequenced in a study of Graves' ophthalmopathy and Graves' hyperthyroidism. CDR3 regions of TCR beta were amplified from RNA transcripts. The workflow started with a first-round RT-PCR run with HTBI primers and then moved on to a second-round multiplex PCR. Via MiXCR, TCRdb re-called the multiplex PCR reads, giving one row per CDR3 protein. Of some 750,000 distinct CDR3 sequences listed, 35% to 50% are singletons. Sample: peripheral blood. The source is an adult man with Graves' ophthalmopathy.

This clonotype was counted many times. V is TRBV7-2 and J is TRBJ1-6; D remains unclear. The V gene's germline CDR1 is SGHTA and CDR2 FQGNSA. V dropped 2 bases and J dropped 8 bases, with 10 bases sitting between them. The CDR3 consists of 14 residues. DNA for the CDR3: TGTGCCAGCAGCTTAATGCCGGTGGATTCACCCCTCCACTTT. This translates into CASSLMPVDSPLHF.

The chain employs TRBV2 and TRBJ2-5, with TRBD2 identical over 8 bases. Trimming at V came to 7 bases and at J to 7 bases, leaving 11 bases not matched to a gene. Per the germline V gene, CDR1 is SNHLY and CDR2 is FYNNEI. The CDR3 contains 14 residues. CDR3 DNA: TGTGCCAGCAATACCGCCCGGGGGGGAGGGACCCAGTACTTC. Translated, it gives CASNTARGGGTQYF.

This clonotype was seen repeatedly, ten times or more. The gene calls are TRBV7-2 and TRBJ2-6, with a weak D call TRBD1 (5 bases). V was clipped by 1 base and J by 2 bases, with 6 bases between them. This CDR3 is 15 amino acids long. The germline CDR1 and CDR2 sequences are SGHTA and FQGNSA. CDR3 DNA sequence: TGTGCCAGCAGCTTAGGGGGCGCTGGGGCCAACGTCCTGACTTTC. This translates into CASSLGGAGANVLTF.

CDR3 nucleotides: TGTGCCAGCAGTGTGCCGGGACGGATTTATGGCTACACCTTC. This encodes CASSVPGRIYGYTF. The chain combines TRBV25-1 with TRBJ1-2; a weak D match, TRBD1 (5 bases). The V gene's germline CDR1 is MGHDK and CDR2 SYGVNS. Trimming cost V 4 bases and J 5 bases, with 14 bases left between them. This CDR3 has 14 residues.

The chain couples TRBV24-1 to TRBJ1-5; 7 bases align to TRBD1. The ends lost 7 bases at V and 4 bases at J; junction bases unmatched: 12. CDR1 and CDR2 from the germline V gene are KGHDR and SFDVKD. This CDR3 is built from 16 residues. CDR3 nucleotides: TGTGCCACCAGCAGCAGGGGGGAGGACGGGAATCAGCCCCAGCATTTT. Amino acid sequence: CATSSRGEDGNQPQHF.

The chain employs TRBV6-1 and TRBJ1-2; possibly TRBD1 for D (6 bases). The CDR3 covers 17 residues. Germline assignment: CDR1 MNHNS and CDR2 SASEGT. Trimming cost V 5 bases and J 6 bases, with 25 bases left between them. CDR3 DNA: TGTGCCAGCAGTTACTCTAGGGGGATTGTTACGGGGGATGGCTACACCTTC. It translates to CASSYSRGIVTGDGYTF.

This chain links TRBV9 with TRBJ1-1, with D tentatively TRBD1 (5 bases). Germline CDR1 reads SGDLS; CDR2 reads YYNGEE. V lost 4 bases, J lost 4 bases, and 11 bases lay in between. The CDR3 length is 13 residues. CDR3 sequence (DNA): TGTGCCAGCAGCCAATGGAGGGGCACTGAAGCTTTCTTT. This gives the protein CASSQWRGTEAFF.

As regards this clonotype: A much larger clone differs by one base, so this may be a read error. CDR3 DNA: TGTGCCAGCACGGGGGCCGGGGAGCTGTTTTTT. Protein sequence: CASTGAGELFF. The chain joins TRBV2 to TRBJ2-2, with D tentatively TRBD2 (6 bases). The germline V gene encodes CDR1 SNHLY and CDR2 FYNNEI. The CDR3 is made up of 11 amino acids. Trimming stripped 7 bases from V and 6 bases from J, with 6 bases between.

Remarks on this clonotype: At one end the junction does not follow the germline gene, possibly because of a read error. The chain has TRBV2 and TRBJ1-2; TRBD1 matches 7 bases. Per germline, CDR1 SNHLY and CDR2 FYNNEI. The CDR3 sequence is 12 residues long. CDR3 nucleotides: TGTGCCAGCAGTCAGGGGGATTATGGCCACACCTTC. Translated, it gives CASSQGDYGHTF.

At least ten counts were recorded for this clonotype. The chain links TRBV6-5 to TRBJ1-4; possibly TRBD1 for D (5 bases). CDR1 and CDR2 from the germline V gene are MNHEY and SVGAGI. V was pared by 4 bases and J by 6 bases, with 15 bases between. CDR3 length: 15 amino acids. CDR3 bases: TGTGCCAGCAGTTTGGACGGGGCGAGGGATGAAAAACTGTTTTTT. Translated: CASSLDGARDEKLFF.

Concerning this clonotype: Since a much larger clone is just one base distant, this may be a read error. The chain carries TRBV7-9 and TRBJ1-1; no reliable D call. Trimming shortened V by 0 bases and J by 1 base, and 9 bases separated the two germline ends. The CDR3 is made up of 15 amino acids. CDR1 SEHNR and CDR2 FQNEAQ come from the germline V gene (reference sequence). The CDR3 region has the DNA TGTGCCAGCAGCTTAGCGATTGGACGGAACACTGAAGCTTTCTTT. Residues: CASSLAIGRNTEAFF. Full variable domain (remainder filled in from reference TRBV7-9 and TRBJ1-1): DTGVSQNPRHKITKRGQNVTFRCDPISEHNRLYWYRQTLGQGPEFLTYFQNEAQLEKSRLLSDRFSAERPKGSFSTLEIQRTEQGDSAMYLCASSLAIGRNTEAFFGQGTRLTVV.

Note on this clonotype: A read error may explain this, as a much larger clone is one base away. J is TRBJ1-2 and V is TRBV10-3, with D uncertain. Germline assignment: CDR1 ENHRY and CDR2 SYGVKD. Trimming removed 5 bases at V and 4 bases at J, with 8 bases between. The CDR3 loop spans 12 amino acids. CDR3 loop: CAISSGSYGYTF. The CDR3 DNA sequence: TGTGCCATCAGTTCTGGTAGCTATGGCTACACCTTC.

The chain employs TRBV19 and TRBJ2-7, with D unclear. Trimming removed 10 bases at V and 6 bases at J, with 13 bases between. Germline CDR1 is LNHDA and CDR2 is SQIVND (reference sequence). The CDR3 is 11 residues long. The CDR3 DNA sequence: TGTGCCACATTCTTTTTTGGCGAGCAGTACTTC. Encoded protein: CATFFFGEQYF.

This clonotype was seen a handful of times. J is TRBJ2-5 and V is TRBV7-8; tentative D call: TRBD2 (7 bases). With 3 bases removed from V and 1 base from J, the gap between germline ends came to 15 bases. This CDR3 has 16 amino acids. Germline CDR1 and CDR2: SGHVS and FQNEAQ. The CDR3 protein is CASSFVGGERQETQYF. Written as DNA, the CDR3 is TGTGCCAGCAGCTTTGTAGGGGGGGAACGCCAAGAGACCCAGTACTTC.